This T cell receptor (beta chain) was captured by sequencing in a study of cytomegalovirus exposure and HLA in healthy donors. Whole-study findings and limits: Sequencing likely generated an artifact that appeared as a cluster of highly shared sequence variants.

PCR employed 60 Vbeta and 13 Jbeta primers. This table comes from immunoSEQ multiplex PCR, and its TCRdb copy is limited to in-frame clones, with some not included. The table has about 200,000 clones, 65% to 90% seen once. In regard to this clone: The antigen remains undetermined.

Sequenced sample: PBMCs. The sequence was obtained from a girl under 18 in good health and CMV-seronegative.

DNA for the CDR3: TGTGCCAGCAGGCAGGTCCGGGAGCAGGGGCAGTTCTTC. It yields the protein CASRQVREQGQFF. The chain joins TRBV6-5 to TRBJ2-1; perhaps TRBD2 as D (6 bases). The CDR3 has 13 residues. Germline assignment: CDR1 MNHEY and CDR2 SVGAGI. The V end was cut by 6 bases, the J end by 12 bases, with 18 bases between.